The rows below give T cell receptor beta chains drawn from one sample of a study of T-cell memory formation after mild COVID-19. One entry per CDR3 protein results from TCRdb running MiXCR on the 5' RACE reads. The sample lists some 450,000 distinct CDR3 sequences; roughly 18% were seen once. The material sequenced was PBMCs or a T cell subset sorted from them (not recorded which). The receptors stem from a young man who had mild COVID-19 (a few samples of this study predate the infection). Cell type and time point are not known. CDR3s include the opening cysteine and the closing phenylalanine or tryptophan. The order of the fields is V gene, clone size, J gene, D gene, CDR3 protein, CDR3 DNA. A D gene is named only where the DNA matches it firmly. Where a row states a size, it is once, few, many or the class of an expanded clone; other rows omit it.

V gene: TRBV9; clone size: few; J gene: TRBJ2-2; D gene: .; CDR3 protein: CASSVGGKPGELFF; CDR3 DNA: TGTGCCAGCAGCGTAGGTGGTAAACCCGGGGAGCTGTTTTTT
V gene: TRBV7-8; clone size: few; J gene: TRBJ2-5; D gene: .; CDR3 protein: CASSLGVLEEETQYF; CDR3 DNA: TGTGCCAGCAGCTTGGGGGTTCTAGAGGAGGAGACCCAGTACTTC
V gene: TRBV29-1; clone size: .; J gene: TRBJ2-1; D gene: TRBD1; CDR3 protein: CSAPYEGASYNEQFF; CDR3 DNA: TGCAGTGCCCCGTATGAGGGGGCCTCCTACAATGAGCAGTTCTTC
V gene: TRBV12-3/TRBV12-4; clone size: few; J gene: TRBJ2-3; D gene: TRBD2; CDR3 protein: CASSSLRGGADTQYF; CDR3 DNA: TGTGCCAGCAGTTCCTTGCGGGGGGGCGCAGATACGCAGTATTTT
V gene: TRBV11-2; clone size: few; J gene: TRBJ2-5; D gene: TRBD1; CDR3 protein: CASSLSRRGRRGTQYF; CDR3 DNA: TGTGCCAGCAGCTTATCGCGCAGGGGGCGCAGGGGGACCCAGTACTTC
V gene: TRBV5-1; clone size: .; J gene: TRBJ2-1; D gene: TRBD2; CDR3 protein: CASSPLAGVTYNEQFF; CDR3 DNA: TGCGCCAGCAGCCCTTTAGCGGGAGTAACCTACAATGAGCAGTTCTTC
V gene: TRBV12-3/TRBV12-4; clone size: .; J gene: TRBJ2-6; D gene: .; CDR3 protein: CASSFPGVGANVLTF; CDR3 DNA: TGTGCCAGCAGTTTCCCCGGGGTAGGGGCCAACGTCCTGACTTTC
V gene: TRBV11-2; clone size: many; J gene: TRBJ2-1; D gene: .; CDR3 protein: CASSLGGGYEQFF; CDR3 DNA: TGTGCCAGCAGCTTAGGGGGCGGGTATGAGCAGTTCTTC
V gene: TRBV9; clone size: many; J gene: TRBJ1-1; D gene: .; CDR3 protein: CARPLSEAFF; CDR3 DNA: TGTGCCAGGCCCCTTTCTGAAGCTTTCTTT
V gene: TRBV6-5; clone size: .; J gene: TRBJ1-4; D gene: .; CDR3 protein: CASSYSSSHNEKLFF; CDR3 DNA: TGTGCCAGCAGTTACTCGAGTAGCCATAATGAAAAACTGTTTTTT
V gene: TRBV9; clone size: many; J gene: TRBJ2-5; D gene: TRBD2; CDR3 protein: CASSVGGGAWETQYF; CDR3 DNA: TGTGCCAGCAGCGTAGGCGGGGGGGCCTGGGAGACCCAGTACTTC
V gene: TRBV20-1; clone size: .; J gene: TRBJ1-2; D gene: TRBD1; CDR3 protein: CSATTGGGYTF; CDR3 DNA: TGCAGTGCTACGACAGGGGGAGGCTACACCTTC
V gene: TRBV19; clone size: .; J gene: TRBJ2-2; D gene: .; CDR3 protein: CASRSAQDGELFF; CDR3 DNA: TGTGCCAGCCGGTCCGCTCAGGACGGGGAGCTGTTTTTT
V gene: TRBV12-3/TRBV12-4; clone size: .; J gene: TRBJ2-1; D gene: .; CDR3 protein: CASTISVNEQFF; CDR3 DNA: TGTGCCAGCACCATAAGTGTGAATGAGCAGTTCTTC
V gene: TRBV5-6; clone size: few; J gene: TRBJ2-1; D gene: TRBD1; CDR3 protein: CASSLGDRIYNEQFF; CDR3 DNA: TGTGCCAGCAGCTTGGGGGACAGGATATACAATGAGCAGTTCTTC
V gene: TRBV12-5; clone size: .; J gene: TRBJ2-1; D gene: TRBD1; CDR3 protein: CASGPWDRGILDEQFF; CDR3 DNA: TGTGCTAGTGGTCCATGGGACAGGGGTATTCTGGATGAGCAGTTCTTC
V gene: TRBV5-1; clone size: .; J gene: TRBJ1-1; D gene: .; CDR3 protein: CASRNTANTEAFF; CDR3 DNA: TGCGCCAGCAGAAATACAGCCAACACTGAAGCTTTCTTT
V gene: TRBV5-1; clone size: many; J gene: TRBJ2-3; D gene: TRBD2; CDR3 protein: CASSSMTSADTQYF; CDR3 DNA: TGCGCCAGCAGCTCGATGACTAGCGCAGATACGCAGTATTTT
V gene: TRBV5-8; clone size: .; J gene: TRBJ2-3; D gene: TRBD1; CDR3 protein: CASSYTGGPDTQYF; CDR3 DNA: TGTGCCAGCAGCTACACAGGGGGACCAGATACGCAGTATTTT
V gene: TRBV19; clone size: .; J gene: TRBJ1-1; D gene: .; CDR3 protein: CASENRVTEAFF; CDR3 DNA: TGTGCCAGCGAGAACAGGGTCACTGAAGCTTTCTTT
V gene: TRBV5-1; clone size: many; J gene: TRBJ2-1; D gene: TRBD2; CDR3 protein: CASSLVAGGYNEQFF; CDR3 DNA: TGTGCCAGCAGCTTAGTAGCGGGGGGCTACAATGAGCAGTTCTTC
V gene: TRBV7-2; clone size: .; J gene: TRBJ1-1; D gene: .; CDR3 protein: CASSLLVGNTEAFF; CDR3 DNA: TGTGCCAGCAGCTTACTTGTGGGGAACACTGAAGCTTTCTTT
V gene: TRBV20-1; clone size: .; J gene: TRBJ2-7; D gene: TRBD1; CDR3 protein: CSATQGRNYEQYF; CDR3 DNA: TGCAGTGCTACACAGGGGCGGAACTACGAGCAGTACTTC
V gene: TRBV7-2; clone size: few; J gene: TRBJ1-5; D gene: TRBD1; CDR3 protein: CASSQGQGRQPQHF; CDR3 DNA: TGTGCCAGCAGCCAGGGACAGGGCCGTCAGCCCCAGCATTTT
V gene: TRBV4-2; clone size: few; J gene: TRBJ2-5; D gene: .; CDR3 protein: CASSQQPGNHLETQYF; CDR3 DNA: TGTGCCAGCAGCCAACAGCCAGGGAATCACTTAGAGACCCAGTACTTC
V gene: TRBV4-2; clone size: .; J gene: TRBJ2-7; D gene: TRBD1; CDR3 protein: CASSQVGQGHYEQYF; CDR3 DNA: TGTGCCAGCAGCCAAGTAGGACAGGGGCACTACGAGCAGTACTTC
V gene: TRBV15; clone size: .; J gene: TRBJ2-1; D gene: .; CDR3 protein: CATSPDWGDVYNEQFF; CDR3 DNA: TGTGCCACCAGTCCAGATTGGGGGGACGTGTACAATGAGCAGTTCTTC
V gene: TRBV18; clone size: .; J gene: TRBJ2-1; D gene: .; CDR3 protein: CASSPGQTNEQFF; CDR3 DNA: TGTGCCAGCTCACCCGGGCAAACCAATGAGCAGTTCTTC
V gene: TRBV6-6; clone size: few; J gene: TRBJ2-2; D gene: TRBD2; CDR3 protein: CASSYPALAGPGELFF; CDR3 DNA: TGTGCCAGCAGTTACCCCGCACTAGCGGGGCCCGGGGAGCTGTTTTTT